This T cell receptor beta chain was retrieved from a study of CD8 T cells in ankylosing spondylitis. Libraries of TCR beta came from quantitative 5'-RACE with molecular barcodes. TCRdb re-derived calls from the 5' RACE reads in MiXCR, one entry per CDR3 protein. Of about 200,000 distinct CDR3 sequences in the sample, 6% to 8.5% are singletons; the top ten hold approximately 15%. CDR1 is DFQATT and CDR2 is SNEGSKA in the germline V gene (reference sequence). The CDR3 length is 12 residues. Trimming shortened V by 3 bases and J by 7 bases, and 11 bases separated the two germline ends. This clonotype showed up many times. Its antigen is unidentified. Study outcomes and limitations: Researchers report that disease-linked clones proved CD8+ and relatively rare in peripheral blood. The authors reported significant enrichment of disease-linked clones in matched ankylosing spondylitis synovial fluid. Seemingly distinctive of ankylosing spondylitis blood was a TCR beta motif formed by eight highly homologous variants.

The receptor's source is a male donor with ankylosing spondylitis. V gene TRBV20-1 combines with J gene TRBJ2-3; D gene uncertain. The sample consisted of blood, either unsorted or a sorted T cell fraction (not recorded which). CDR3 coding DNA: TGCAGTGCTAGTGGGATAAGTAATACGCAGTATTTT. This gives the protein CSASGISNTQYF.